This T cell receptor beta chain was sequenced in a study of cytomegalovirus exposure and HLA in healthy donors. This clone was detected only once. The CDR3 has 12 residues. Deletions cut 2 bases from V and 11 bases from J, with 15 bases between. Germline CDR1 reads GTSNPN; CDR2 reads SVGIG (reference sequence). With 60 Vbeta and 13 Jbeta primers, the PCR was carried out. TCRdb's table, derived via immunoSEQ multiplex PCR, lists solely in-frame clones and lacks some. The top ten hold roughly 2.4% of the sample, which has around 120,000 clones, about 80% seen once. J is TRBJ1-1 and V is TRBV30; possible D gene TRBD1, 5 bases. The TCR was taken from a man aged 25 to 40 in good health and CMV-seronegative. Sequenced input: PBMCs. CDR3 residues: CAWSPGVGRAFF. The CDR3 DNA reads as TGTGCCTGGAGTCCGGGGGTGGGTAGGGCTTTCTTT.